This T cell receptor (beta chain) was recorded in a study of blood T cells in healthy people across ages. Trimming removed 5 bases from V and 14 bases from J, with 27 bases in between. Germline CDR1 and CDR2: SGHRS and YFSETQ. The CDR3 consists of 15 residues. Study-wide findings and caveats: Observed TCR beta diversity per million T cells went down as age went up. This fall followed a roughly linear course with age. Naive T cell percentage showed a strong correlation with TCR beta diversity.

Comment on this clonotype: Its cognate antigen is unknown.

Together with a sample-barcoded 5' primer, a J-beta primer mix was included in a second PCR lasting about 7 to 11 cycles. From the 5' RACE reads, TCRdb called clonotypes with MiXCR, one entry per CDR3 protein. Among more than 700,000 distinct CDR3 sequences, approximately 55% were seen once, and the ten largest hold under 50%. V and J are TRBV5-1 and TRBJ2-3; maybe TRBD2 (6 bases). The sequenced material came from blood. The source is an elderly man in good health. The CDR3 DNA sequence: TGCGCCAGCAGGGACGCGGGGAGAGAGCACAGATACGCGTATTTT. Translation: CASRDAGREHRYAYF.